This record covers a single TCR beta chain. Measured with immunoSEQ multiplex PCR; TCRdb has only the in-frame clones, and not every one. Of 85,000 to 100,000 clones in the sample, around nine tenths are singletons; the top ten hold about 13%. The sample originates from a study of T cell responses to AZD1222 COVID-19 vaccine. The sample in question was peripheral blood, obtained on day 0 of AZD1222 vaccination. The receptor was derived from an adult in good health.

The CDR3 nucleotides are TGTGCCAGCAGCCAAGCGGGTCCTGCCAGTGTCTCCTCCTACGAGCAGTACTTC. As protein: CASSQAGPASVSSYEQYF. V is TRBV14 and J is TRBJ2-7; no definite D call. CDR3 length: 18 amino acids. Trimming left V 1 base short and J 0 bases short, with 19 bases between. Germline CDR1 and CDR2: SGHDN and FVKESK.